This TCR beta chain derives from a study of cytomegalovirus exposure and HLA in healthy donors. The germline V gene has CDR1 MDHEN and CDR2 SYDVKM. Trimming removed 3 bases at V and 1 base at J, with 6 bases between. The CDR3 has 14 amino acids. In regard to this clone: Its target is not known.

The PCR was carried out with 60 Vbeta primers and 13 Jbeta primers. Using immunoSEQ multiplex PCR, the repertoire was profiled, and TCRdb retains in-frame clones only, with some absent. The sample table includes under 40,000 clones. General study points: TCR beta sequences reportedly predicted most subjects' HLA-A and HLA-B alleles accurately.

The sample taken for sequencing was PBMCs. This receptor was identified in a woman aged 40 to 50 in good health and CMV-seropositive. The chain recombines TRBV28 with TRBJ2-2; no reliable D call. Written as DNA, the CDR3 is TGTGCCAGCAGTTTTGGCAGGAACACCGGGGAGCTGTTTTTT. Protein sequence: CASSFGRNTGELFF.